The rows below give T cell receptor beta chains drawn from one sample of a study of shared clonotypes between healthy human individuals. The repertoire was sequenced with immunoSEQ multiplex PCR; TCRdb's copy has only in-frame clones and lacks some. The sample shows about half a million clones, roughly 77% of them seen only once. Sequencing input: PBMCs. The receptors originated from a woman in her thirties or forties in good health. Some clones in this sample may be carry-over from other donors' samples. Each CDR3 is given with its conserved first and last residue.

v_call	j_call	cdr3_aa
TRBV7-8	TRBJ2-5	CASSRDGTSDETQYF
TRBV28	TRBJ2-5	CASSLVGSSGLETQYF
TRBV27	TRBJ1-4	CASSLFLATNEKLFF
TRBV6-5	TRBJ2-3	CASSYSRGPTDTQYF
TRBV6-1	TRBJ1-2	CASNRGGSRDGYTF
TRBV6-6	TRBJ2-3	CASSYGGNTDTQYF
TRBV4-2	TRBJ1-5	CASSQDWTTSNQPQHF
TRBV14	TRBJ2-6	CASSQDSRTGGSGANVLTF
TRBV5-4	TRBJ2-7	CASSPPGLASREQYF
TRBV2	TRBJ1-2	CASSTTGDSVYGYTF
TRBV6-6	TRBJ2-7	CASSYETSDKEYF
TRBV11-2	TRBJ2-5	CASSPVTGRGWETQYF
TRBV28	TRBJ1-2	CASSLGQHYGYTF
TRBV28	TRBJ2-1	CASSLEGYNEQFF